This T cell receptor beta chain was captured in a study of blood T cell repertoires in COVID-19. Across the whole study: COVID-19 samples collected from the United States, Italy and Spain covered acute and convalescent phases. T cells, B-cell-depleted T cells, or PBMCs provided the cDNA or gDNA that served as material.

Per the original methods: From reference gene primer amplification, estimates of nucleated cell counts were derived. Assay: immunoSEQ multiplex PCR; the TCRdb copy retains only in-frame clones and omits some. The D gene and trimming were derived from the DNA, and the V and J assignments and clone size from that table. The table lists around 130,000 clones, roughly 85% of them singletons. This CDR3 contains 17 residues. V dropped 6 bases and J dropped 2; count of bases not matched to a gene: 7. The germline gives CDR1 LNHDA, CDR2 SQIVND (reference sequence). The chain recombines TRBV19 with TRBJ2-3, with 14 bases identical to TRBD2. This TCR came from a human donor in a cohort sampled during active COVID-19. Sequenced sample: peripheral blood. CDR3 bases: TGTGCCAGTAGGAAACCGGGACTAGCGGGAGCCACAGATACGCAGTATTTT. Translated, it gives CASRKPGLAGATDTQYF.